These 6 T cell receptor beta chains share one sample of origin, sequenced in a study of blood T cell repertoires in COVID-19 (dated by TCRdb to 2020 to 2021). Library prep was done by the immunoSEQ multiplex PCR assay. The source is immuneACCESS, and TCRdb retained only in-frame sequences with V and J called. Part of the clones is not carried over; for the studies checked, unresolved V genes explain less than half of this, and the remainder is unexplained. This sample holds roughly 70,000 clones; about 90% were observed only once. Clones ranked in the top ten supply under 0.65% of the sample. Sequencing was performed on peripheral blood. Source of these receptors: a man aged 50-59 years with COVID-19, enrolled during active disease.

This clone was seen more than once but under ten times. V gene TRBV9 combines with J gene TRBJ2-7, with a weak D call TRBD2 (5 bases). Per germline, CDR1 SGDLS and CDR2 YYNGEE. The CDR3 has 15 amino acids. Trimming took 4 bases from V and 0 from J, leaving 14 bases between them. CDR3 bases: TGTGCCAGCAGCCCCCTTTCCACTAGCTCCTACGAGCAGTACTTC. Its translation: CASSPLSTSSYEQYF.

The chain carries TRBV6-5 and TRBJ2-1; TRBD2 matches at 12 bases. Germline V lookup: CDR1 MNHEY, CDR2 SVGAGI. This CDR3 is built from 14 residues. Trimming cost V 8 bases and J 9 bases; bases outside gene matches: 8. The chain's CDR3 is CASLAGGGGREQFF. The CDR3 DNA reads TGTGCCAGCCTAGCGGGAGGGGGTGGCCGTGAGCAGTTCTTC.

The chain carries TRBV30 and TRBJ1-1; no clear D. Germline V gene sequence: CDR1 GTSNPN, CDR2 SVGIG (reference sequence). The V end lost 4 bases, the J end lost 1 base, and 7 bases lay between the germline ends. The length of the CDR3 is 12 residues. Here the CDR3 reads CAWTLWNTEAFF. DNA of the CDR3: TGTGCCTGGACCCTTTGGAACACTGAAGCTTTCTTT.

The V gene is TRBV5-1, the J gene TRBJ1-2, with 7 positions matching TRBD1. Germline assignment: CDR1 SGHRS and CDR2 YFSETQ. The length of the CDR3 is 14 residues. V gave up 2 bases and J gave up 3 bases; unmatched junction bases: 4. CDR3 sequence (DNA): TGCGCCAGCAGCTTTGGGACAGAATACTATGGCTACACCTTC. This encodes CASSFGTEYYGYTF.

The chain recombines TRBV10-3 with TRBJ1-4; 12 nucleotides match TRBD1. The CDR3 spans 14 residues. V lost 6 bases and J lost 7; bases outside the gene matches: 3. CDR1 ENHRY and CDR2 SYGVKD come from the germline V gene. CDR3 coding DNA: TGTGCCATCAGGCCGGGACAGGGGGCTGAAAAACTGTTTTTT. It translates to CAIRPGQGAEKLFF.

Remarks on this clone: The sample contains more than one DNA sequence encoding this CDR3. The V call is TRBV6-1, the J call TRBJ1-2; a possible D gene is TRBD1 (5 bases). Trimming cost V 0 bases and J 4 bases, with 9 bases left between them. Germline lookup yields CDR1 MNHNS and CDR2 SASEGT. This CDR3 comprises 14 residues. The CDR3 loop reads CASSEAGGVYGYTF. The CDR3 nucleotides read TGTGCCAGCAGTGAAGCTGGAGGGGTCTATGGCTACACCTTC.